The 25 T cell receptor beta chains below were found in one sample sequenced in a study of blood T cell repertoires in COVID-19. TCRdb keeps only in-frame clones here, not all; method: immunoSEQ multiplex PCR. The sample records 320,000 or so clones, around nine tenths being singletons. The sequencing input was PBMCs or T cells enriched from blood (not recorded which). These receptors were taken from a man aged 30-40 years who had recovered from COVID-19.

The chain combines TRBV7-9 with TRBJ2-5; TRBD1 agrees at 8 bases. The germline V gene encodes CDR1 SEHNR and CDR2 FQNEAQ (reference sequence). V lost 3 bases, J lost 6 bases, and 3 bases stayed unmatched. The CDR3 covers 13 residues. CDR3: CASSFGQGQTQYF. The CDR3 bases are TGTGCCAGCAGCTTCGGACAGGGACAGACCCAGTACTTC.

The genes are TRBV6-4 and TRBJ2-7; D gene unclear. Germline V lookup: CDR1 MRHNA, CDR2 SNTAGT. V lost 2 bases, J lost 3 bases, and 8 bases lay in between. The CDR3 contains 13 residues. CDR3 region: CASSDGGFYEQYF. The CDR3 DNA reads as TGTGCCAGCAGTGACGGCGGCTTCTACGAGCAGTACTTC.

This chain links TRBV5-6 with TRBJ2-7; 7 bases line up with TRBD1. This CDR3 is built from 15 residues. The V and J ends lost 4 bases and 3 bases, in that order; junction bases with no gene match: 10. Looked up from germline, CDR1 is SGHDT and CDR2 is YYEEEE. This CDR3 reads CASSPRTGVVYEQYF. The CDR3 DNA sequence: TGTGCCAGCAGCCCACGGACAGGAGTGGTCTACGAGCAGTACTTC. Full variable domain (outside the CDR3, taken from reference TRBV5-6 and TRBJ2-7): DAGVTQSPTHLIKTRGQQVTLRCSPKSGHDTVSWYQQALGQGPQFIFQYYEEEERQRGNFPDRFSGHQFPNYSSELNVNALLLGDSALYLCASSPRTGVVYEQYFGPGTRLTVT.

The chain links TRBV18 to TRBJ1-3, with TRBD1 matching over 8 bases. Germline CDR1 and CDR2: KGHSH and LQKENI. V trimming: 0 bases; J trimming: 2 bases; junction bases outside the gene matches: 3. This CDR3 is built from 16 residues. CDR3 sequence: CASSPPGQGTGNTIYF. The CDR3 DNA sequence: TGTGCCAGCTCACCACCCGGACAGGGAACTGGAAACACCATATATTTT. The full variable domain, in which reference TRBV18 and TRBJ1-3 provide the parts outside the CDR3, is NAGVMQNPRHLVRRRGQEARLRCSPMKGHSHVYWYRQLPEEGLKFMVYLQKENIIDESGMPKERFSAEFPKEGPSILRIQQVVRGDSAAYFCASSPPGQGTGNTIYFGEGSWLTVV.

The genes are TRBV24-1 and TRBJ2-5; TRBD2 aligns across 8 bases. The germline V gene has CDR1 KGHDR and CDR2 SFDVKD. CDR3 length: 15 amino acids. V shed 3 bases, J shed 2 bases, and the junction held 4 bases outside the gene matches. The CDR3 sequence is CATSDPRGGQETQYF. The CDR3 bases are TGTGCCACCAGTGATCCACGGGGGGGGCAAGAGACCCAGTACTTC.

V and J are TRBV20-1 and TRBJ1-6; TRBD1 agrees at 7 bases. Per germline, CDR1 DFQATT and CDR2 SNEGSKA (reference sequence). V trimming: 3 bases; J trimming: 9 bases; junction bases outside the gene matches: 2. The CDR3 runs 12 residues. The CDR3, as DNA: TGCAGTGCTAGTTACAGGGGTTCACCCCTCCACTTT. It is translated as CSASYRGSPLHF.

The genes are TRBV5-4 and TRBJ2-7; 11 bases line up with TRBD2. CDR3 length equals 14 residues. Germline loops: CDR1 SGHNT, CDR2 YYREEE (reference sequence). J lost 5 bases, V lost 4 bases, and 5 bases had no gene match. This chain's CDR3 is CASSGSGGANEQYF. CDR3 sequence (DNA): TGTGCCAGCAGCGGTAGCGGGGGGGCCAACGAGCAGTACTTC.

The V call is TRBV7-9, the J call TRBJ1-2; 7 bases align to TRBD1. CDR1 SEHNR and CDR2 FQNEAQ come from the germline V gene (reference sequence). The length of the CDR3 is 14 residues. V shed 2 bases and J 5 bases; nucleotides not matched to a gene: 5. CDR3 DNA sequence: TGTGCCAGCAGCTTAACCACAGGGGAGTATGGCTACACCTTC. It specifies CASSLTTGEYGYTF.

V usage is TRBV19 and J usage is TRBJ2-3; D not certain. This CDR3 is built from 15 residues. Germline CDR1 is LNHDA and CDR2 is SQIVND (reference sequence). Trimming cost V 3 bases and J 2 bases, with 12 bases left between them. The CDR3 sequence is CASSIIGSDTDTQYF. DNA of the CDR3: TGTGCCAGTAGTATCATCGGGTCTGACACAGATACGCAGTATTTT.

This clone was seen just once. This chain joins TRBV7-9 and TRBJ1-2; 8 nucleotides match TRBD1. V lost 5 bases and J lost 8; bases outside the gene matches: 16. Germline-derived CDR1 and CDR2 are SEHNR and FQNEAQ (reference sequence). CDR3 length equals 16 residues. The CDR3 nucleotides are TGTGCCAGCAGCGGAGTCGTGGGCAGGGGGCGCGAGGGCTACACCTTC. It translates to CASSGVVGRGREGYTF.

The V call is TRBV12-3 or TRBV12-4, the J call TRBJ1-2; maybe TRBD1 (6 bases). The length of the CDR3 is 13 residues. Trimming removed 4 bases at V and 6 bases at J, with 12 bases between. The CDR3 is CASSSGTKNGYTF. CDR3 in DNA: TGTGCCAGCAGTTCCGGGACAAAGAATGGCTACACCTTC.

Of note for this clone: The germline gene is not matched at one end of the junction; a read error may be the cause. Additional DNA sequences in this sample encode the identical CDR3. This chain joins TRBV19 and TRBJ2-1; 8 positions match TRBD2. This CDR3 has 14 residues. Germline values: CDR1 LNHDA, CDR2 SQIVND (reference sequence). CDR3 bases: TGTGCCAGTAGTATCCTAGCGGGCTACAACGAGCAGTTCTTC. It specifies CASSILAGYNEQFF.

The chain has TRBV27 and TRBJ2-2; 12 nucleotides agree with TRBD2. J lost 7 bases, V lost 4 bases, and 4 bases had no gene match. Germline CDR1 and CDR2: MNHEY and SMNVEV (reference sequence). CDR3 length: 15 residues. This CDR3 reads CASSWTSGVGGELFF. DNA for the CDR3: TGTGCCAGCAGTTGGACTAGCGGGGTGGGCGGGGAGCTGTTTTTT.

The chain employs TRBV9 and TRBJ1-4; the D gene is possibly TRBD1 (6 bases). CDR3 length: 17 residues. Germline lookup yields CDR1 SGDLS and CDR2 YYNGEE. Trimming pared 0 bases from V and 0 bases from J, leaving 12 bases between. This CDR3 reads CASSVVAGAPTNEKLFF. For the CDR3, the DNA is TGTGCCAGCAGCGTAGTAGCAGGGGCCCCAACTAATGAAAAACTGTTTTTT.

CDR3 DNA sequence: TGCGCCAGCAGCTTGGACGGGATCTCCTACAATGAGCAGTTCTTC. Its translation is CASSLDGISYNEQFF. The chain recombines TRBV5-1 with TRBJ2-1, with D possibly matching TRBD2 (5 bases). The germline V gene has CDR1 SGHRS and CDR2 YFSETQ. Trimming left V 0 bases short and J 0 bases short, with 7 bases between. This CDR3 has 15 residues.

In DNA form, the CDR3 reads TGCGCCAGCAGTCAAGTTCTGGCCAGCTCCTACGAGCAGTACTTC. Translation gives CASSQVLASSYEQYF. The chain recombines TRBV23-1 with TRBJ2-7; D gene unclear. TRBV23-1 is marked as an open reading frame, function uncertain. Trimming stripped 2 bases from V and 0 bases from J, with 11 bases between. The CDR3 length is 15 residues.

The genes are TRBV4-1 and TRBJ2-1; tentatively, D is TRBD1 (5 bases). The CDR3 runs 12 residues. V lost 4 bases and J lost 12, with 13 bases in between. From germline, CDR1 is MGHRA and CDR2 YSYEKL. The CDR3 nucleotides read TGCGCCAGCAGCCTCGAAGCAGGGTTGCAGTTCTTC. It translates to CASSLEAGLQFF.

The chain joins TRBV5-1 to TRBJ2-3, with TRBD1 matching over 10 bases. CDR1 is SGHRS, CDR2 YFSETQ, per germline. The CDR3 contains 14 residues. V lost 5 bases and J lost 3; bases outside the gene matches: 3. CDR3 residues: CASRSGQGTDTQYF. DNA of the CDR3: TGCGCCAGCAGATCGGGACAGGGGACAGATACGCAGTATTTT.

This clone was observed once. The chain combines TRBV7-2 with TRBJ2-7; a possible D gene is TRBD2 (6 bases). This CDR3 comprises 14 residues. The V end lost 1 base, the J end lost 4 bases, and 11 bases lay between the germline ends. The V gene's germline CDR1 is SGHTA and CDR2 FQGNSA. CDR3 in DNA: TGTGCCAGCAGCTTAGTACTAGCAAAATACGAGCAGTACTTC. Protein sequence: CASSLVLAKYEQYF.

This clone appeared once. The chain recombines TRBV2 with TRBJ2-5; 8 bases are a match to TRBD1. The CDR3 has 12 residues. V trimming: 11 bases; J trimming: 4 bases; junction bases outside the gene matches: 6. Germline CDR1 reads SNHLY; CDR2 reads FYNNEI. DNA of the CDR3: TGTGCCTCGAGGCAGGGGGCAGAGACCCAGTACTTC. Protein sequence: CASRQGAETQYF.

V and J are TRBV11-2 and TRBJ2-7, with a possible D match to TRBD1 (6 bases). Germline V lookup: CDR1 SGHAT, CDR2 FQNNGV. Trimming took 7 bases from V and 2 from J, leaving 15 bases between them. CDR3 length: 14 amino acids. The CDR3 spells CASTLDQGPYEQYF. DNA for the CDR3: TGTGCCAGCACCCTAGATCAGGGGCCCTACGAGCAGTACTTC. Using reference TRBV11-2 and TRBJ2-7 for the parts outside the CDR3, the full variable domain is EAGVAQSPRYKIIEKRQSVAFWCNPISGHATLYWYQQILGQGPKLLIQFQNNGVVDDSQLPKDRFSAERLKGVDSTLKIQPAKLEDSAVYLCASTLDQGPYEQYFGPGTRLTVT.

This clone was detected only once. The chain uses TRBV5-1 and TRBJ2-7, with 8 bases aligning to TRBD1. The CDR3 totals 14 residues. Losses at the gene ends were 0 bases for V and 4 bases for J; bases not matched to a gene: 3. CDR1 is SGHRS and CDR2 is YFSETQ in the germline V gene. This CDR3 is CASSLAGGDYEQYF. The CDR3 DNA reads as TGCGCCAGCAGCTTGGCAGGGGGCGATTACGAGCAGTACTTC.

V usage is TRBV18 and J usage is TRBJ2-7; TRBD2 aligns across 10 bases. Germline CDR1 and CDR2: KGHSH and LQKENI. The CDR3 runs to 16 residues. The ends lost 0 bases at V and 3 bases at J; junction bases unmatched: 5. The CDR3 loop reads CASSPPSGGFGYEQYF. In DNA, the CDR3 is TGTGCCAGCTCACCACCTAGCGGGGGGTTTGGCTACGAGCAGTACTTC.

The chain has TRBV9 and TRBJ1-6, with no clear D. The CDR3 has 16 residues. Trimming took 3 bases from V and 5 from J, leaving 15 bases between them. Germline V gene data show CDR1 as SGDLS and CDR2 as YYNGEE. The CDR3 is CASSAGPWANNSPLHF. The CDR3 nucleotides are TGTGCCAGCAGCGCTGGCCCGTGGGCCAATAATTCACCCCTCCACTTT.

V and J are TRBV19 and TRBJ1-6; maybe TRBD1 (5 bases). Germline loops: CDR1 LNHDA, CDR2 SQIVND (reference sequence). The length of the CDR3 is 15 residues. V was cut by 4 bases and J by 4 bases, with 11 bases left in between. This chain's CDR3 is CASSTKGFYNSPLHF. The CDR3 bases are TGTGCCAGTAGTACTAAGGGGTTTTATAATTCACCCCTCCACTTT. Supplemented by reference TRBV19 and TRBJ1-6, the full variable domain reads DGGITQSPKYLFRKEGQNVTLSCEQNLNHDAMYWYRQDPGQGLRLIYYSQIVNDFQKGDIAEGYSVSREKKESFPLTVTSAQKNPTAFYLCASSTKGFYNSPLHFGNGTRLTVT.